These 28 T cell receptor beta chains were all obtained from the same sample, sequenced in a study of T cells in Graves' hyperthyroidism and ophthalmopathy. Amplification of TCR beta CDR3 regions was performed using RNA transcripts as template. During a first-round RT-PCR of the TCR CDR3, the HTBI primer set was used. TCRdb fed the multiplex PCR reads into MiXCR, producing one record per CDR3 protein. The sample gives hundreds of thousands of distinct CDR3 sequences, about a sixth of which show up once; 3.5% to 4% is in the top ten. Sequencing was performed on blood. The receptors derive from a woman aged 25 to 39 with Graves' hyperthyroidism.

This clonotype was observed at least ten times. The chain employs TRBV30 and TRBJ1-1; D uncertain. With 0 bases removed from V and 1 base from J, the gap between germline ends came to 9 bases. The CDR3 consists of 14 residues. Germline CDR1 reads GTSNPN; CDR2 reads SVGIG (reference sequence). The CDR3 DNA follows: TGTGCCTGGAGTGTACCCAATAAGAACACTGAAGCTTTCTTT. Translated, it gives CAWSVPNKNTEAFF.

This chain joins TRBV27 and TRBJ1-4; a weak D match, TRBD1 (5 bases). The CDR3 sequence is 13 residues long. Trimming removed 1 base from V and 8 bases from J, with 8 bases in between. Per the germline V gene, CDR1 is MNHEY and CDR2 is SMNVEV (reference sequence). CDR3 loop: CASSLFGDEKLFF. The DNA for the CDR3 is TGTGCCAGCAGTTTATTCGGGGACGAAAAACTGTTTTTT.

This clonotype was counted at least ten times. The chain carries TRBV6-1 and TRBJ2-7; D is possibly TRBD1 or TRBD2 (6 bases each). Germline V gives CDR1 MNHNS, CDR2 SASEGT. This CDR3 is 14 amino acids long. V was trimmed by 7 bases and J by 4 bases, leaving 17 bases between them. The CDR3 spells CASTLGGSKYEQYF. CDR3 DNA: TGTGCCAGCACCCTGGGGGGCTCAAAGTACGAGCAGTACTTC.

This clonotype occurred many times. This chain's CDR3 is CASSLGLATSTDTQYF. In DNA, the CDR3 is TGTGCCAGCAGCCTAGGTCTAGCGACTAGCACAGATACGCAGTATTTT. The gene calls are TRBV7-8 and TRBJ2-3; maybe TRBD2 (6 bases). The CDR3 has 16 amino acids. V was clipped by 5 bases and J by 0 bases, with 15 bases between them. Germline assignment: CDR1 SGHVS and CDR2 FQNEAQ.

With regard to this clonotype: A read error may be the cause here, since a much bigger clone is one base away. The chain is built from TRBV20-1 and TRBJ2-7; TRBD2 aligns across 9 bases. The germline V gene encodes CDR1 DFQATT and CDR2 SNEGSKA (reference sequence). CDR3 length equals 12 residues. In DNA form, the CDR3 reads TGCAATGCTAGCGGGAATAACTACGAGCAGTACTTC. This sequence encodes CNASGNNYEQYF.

This clonotype has ten or more counts. The chain couples TRBV28 to TRBJ2-5; 11 bases map to TRBD2. Trimming removed 5 bases from V and 2 bases from J; junction bases left unmatched: 4. Germline V gene sequence: CDR1 MDHEN, CDR2 SYDVKM. This CDR3 is 15 amino acids long. The CDR3 sequence is CASSRRLAGQETQYF. In nucleotides, the CDR3 is TGTGCCAGCAGTCGGCGACTAGCGGGACAAGAGACCCAGTACTTC. Full variable domain (outside the CDR3, taken from reference TRBV28 and TRBJ2-5): DVKVTQSSRYLVKRTGEKVFLECVQDMDHENMFWYRQDPGLGLRLIYFSYDVKMKEKGDIPEGYSVSREKKERFSLILESASTNQTSMYLCASSRRLAGQETQYFGPGTRLLVL.

This clonotype was recorded many times. The chain combines TRBV7-8 with TRBJ2-5, with D perhaps TRBD1 (5 bases). V lost 5 bases, J lost 2 bases, and 12 bases lay in between. Per germline, CDR1 SGHVS and CDR2 FQNEAQ. The CDR3 is 14 residues long. The CDR3 DNA sequence: TGTGCCAGCAGCCCCAGGACACGTCAAGAGACCCAGTACTTC. This sequence encodes CASSPRTRQETQYF.

This clonotype was seen a few times. CDR3 sequence reads: CASSDQGQTNEKLFF. The CDR3 nucleotides are TGTGCCAGCAGTGACCAGGGGCAGACTAATGAAAAACTGTTTTTT. This chain connects TRBV2 to TRBJ1-4; D is perhaps TRBD1 (6 bases). CDR3 length: 15 residues. V was clipped by 3 bases and J by 2 bases, with 10 bases between them. Germline V gene sequence: CDR1 SNHLY, CDR2 FYNNEI.

This clonotype has at least ten counts. This sequence joins TRBV29-1 and TRBJ2-2, with D perhaps matching TRBD1 or TRBD2 (6 bases each). The V gene's germline CDR1 is SQVTM and CDR2 ANQGSEA. This CDR3 comprises 14 residues. V was pared by 5 bases and J by 7 bases, with 17 bases between. For the CDR3, the DNA is TGCAGCGTTACACGAACAGGGAGGTTCGGGGAGCTGTTTTTT. Protein product: CSVTRTGRFGELFF.

This clonotype turned up a few times. V usage is TRBV28 and J usage is TRBJ1-2, with no clear D. The ends were cut back, 7 bases at V and 5 bases at J, with 23 bases in the middle. The CDR3 runs to 16 residues. CDR1 and CDR2 (germline): MDHEN, SYDVKM. Here the CDR3 reads CASIETGSLHPYGYTF. The CDR3 bases are TGTGCCAGCATAGAAACCGGGTCCCTACACCCATATGGCTACACCTTC.

This clonotype was seen at least ten times. The gene calls are TRBV28 and TRBJ2-7, with 11 nucleotides matching TRBD2. The CDR3 consists of 14 residues. J gave up 4 bases and V 7 bases, and 6 bases lay outside the gene matches. Germline CDR1 is MDHEN and CDR2 is SYDVKM. This chain's CDR3 is CASTSLAGEYEQYF. In DNA, the CDR3 is TGTGCCAGCACGTCACTAGCGGGAGAGTACGAGCAGTACTTC.

At least ten counts were recorded for this clonotype. The V gene is TRBV28, the J gene TRBJ1-1; D remains unclear. The V end was cut by 2 bases, the J end by 0 bases, with 10 bases between. The CDR3 consists of 15 residues. The V gene's germline CDR1 is MDHEN and CDR2 SYDVKM. CDR3 loop: CASSLLWTLNTEAFF. In DNA form, the CDR3 reads TGTGCCAGCAGTTTACTATGGACTTTGAACACTGAAGCTTTCTTT.

This clonotype has ten or more counts. This chain joins TRBV28 and TRBJ1-6; D ambiguous. Germline lookup yields CDR1 MDHEN and CDR2 SYDVKM. The length of the CDR3 is 15 residues. Between the trimmed V and J ends, which lost 0 bases and 10 bases, there was a span of 13 bases. Here the CDR3 reads CASSLWEPKYSPLHF. In nucleotides, the CDR3 is TGTGCCAGCAGTTTATGGGAGCCGAAGTACTCACCCCTCCACTTT.

There are a few counts of this clonotype. Given a far larger clone just one base away, this is likely a sequencing read error. The V and J genes are TRBV12-3 or TRBV12-4 and TRBJ2-1; D uncertain. The CDR3 has 11 residues. Trimming pared 3 bases from V and 10 bases from J, leaving 7 bases between. CDR3 amino acids: CASSFGKEQFF. The CDR3 DNA reads as TGTGCCAGCAGTTTTGGGAAGGAGCAGTTCTTC.

There are a few counts of this clonotype. This rearrangement joins TRBV11-2 to TRBJ1-2; weak D call: TRBD1 (6 bases). The germline V gene encodes CDR1 SGHAT and CDR2 FQNNGV. The CDR3 is 14 amino acids. The V end lost 1 base, the J end lost 4 bases, and 10 bases lay between the germline ends. The CDR3 DNA reads as TGTGCCAGCAGCTTAGGGGGGGGCGCCTATGGCTACACCTTC. Protein sequence: CASSLGGGAYGYTF.

This clonotype appeared many times. The chain links TRBV11-3 to TRBJ2-1; D is unresolved. V gave up 0 bases and J gave up 10 bases, with 7 bases separating them. This CDR3 region has 12 residues. Germline lookup yields CDR1 SGHNT and CDR2 YENEEA. The CDR3 loop reads CASSLDQGEQFF. Here the CDR3 DNA reads TGTGCCAGCAGCTTAGATCAAGGGGAGCAGTTCTTC.

In its sample, this clonotype was seen many times. V gene TRBV7-9 combines with J gene TRBJ2-7, with 10 bases fitting TRBD2. The CDR3 totals 14 residues. V gave up 5 bases and J gave up 3 bases; unmatched junction bases: 4. Germline V lookup: CDR1 SEHNR, CDR2 FQNEAQ (reference sequence). CDR3 nucleotide sequence: TGTGCCAGCAGCAGGACTAGCGGTGTCTACGAGCAGTACTTC. It encodes CASSRTSGVYEQYF.

This sequence joins TRBV7-9 and TRBJ2-7; either TRBD1 or TRBD2 may fit D (5 bases each). V was trimmed by 1 base and J by 3 bases, leaving 13 bases between them. The V gene's germline CDR1 is SEHNR and CDR2 FQNEAQ (reference sequence). CDR3 length: 15 amino acids. CDR3 residues: CASSLETRGFYEQYF. The CDR3 nucleotides are TGTGCCAGCAGCTTAGAAACTAGGGGATTCTACGAGCAGTACTTC.

This clonotype occurred a few times. The chain carries TRBV7-3 and TRBJ2-1, with 11 bases fitting TRBD2. CDR3 size: 15 residues. V trimming: 5 bases; J trimming: 6 bases; junction bases outside the gene matches: 6. Germline CDR1 SGHTA, CDR2 FQGTGA. CDR3 in DNA: TGTGCCAGCAGCCAGACTAGCGGGAATACCAATGAGCAGTTCTTC. It yields the protein CASSQTSGNTNEQFF. Looking up the rest from reference TRBV7-3 and TRBJ2-1 gives the full variable domain: GAGVSQTPSNKVTEKGKYVELRCDPISGHTALYWYRQSLGQGPEFLIYFQGTGAADDSGLPNDRFFAVRPEGSVSTLKIQRTERGDSAVYLCASSQTSGNTNEQFFGPGTRLTVL.

This clonotype was detected ten times or more. V is TRBV11-2 and J is TRBJ2-3; D unclear. CDR1 and CDR2 (germline): SGHAT, FQNNGV. CDR3 size: 13 residues. Trimming cost V 4 bases and J 6 bases, with 11 bases left between them. This CDR3 reads CASSSQPADTQYF. In DNA form, the CDR3 reads TGTGCCAGCAGCTCGCAACCCGCGGATACGCAGTATTTT. Looking up the rest from reference TRBV11-2 and TRBJ2-3 gives the full variable domain: EAGVAQSPRYKIIEKRQSVAFWCNPISGHATLYWYQQILGQGPKLLIQFQNNGVVDDSQLPKDRFSAERLKGVDSTLKIQPAKLEDSAVYLCASSSQPADTQYFGPGTRLTVL.

In its sample, this clonotype was seen many times. The V and J genes are TRBV5-5 and TRBJ1-2; TRBD1 might be the D (6 bases). Trimming pared 0 bases from V and 7 bases from J, leaving 13 bases between. This CDR3 contains 14 residues. Germline CDR1 is SGHKS and CDR2 is YYEKEE (reference sequence). CDR3 residues: CASSLGTGIGGYTF. The CDR3 DNA reads as TGTGCCAGCAGCTTGGGAACAGGGATAGGTGGCTACACCTTC.

At least ten counts were recorded for this clonotype. The chain has TRBV7-4 and TRBJ2-1; no firm D call. This CDR3 has 15 amino acids. V was pared by 4 bases and J by 8 bases, with 18 bases between. Germline CDR1 and CDR2: SGHVT and SQSDAQ. The CDR3 spells CASSSLGSGWDEQFF. CDR3 sequence (DNA): TGTGCCAGCAGCTCCCTAGGTTCGGGTTGGGATGAGCAGTTCTTC.

The chain is built from TRBV9 and TRBJ1-5; D is unresolved. The CDR3 is made up of 16 amino acids. The V end lost 0 bases, the J end lost 1 base, and 11 bases lay between the germline ends. Germline V lookup: CDR1 SGDLS, CDR2 YYNGEE. As DNA, the CDR3 is TGTGCCAGCAGCGTAGGTGAAGGACCGAGCAATCAGCCCCAGCATTTT. Translated, it gives CASSVGEGPSNQPQHF.

The chain couples TRBV20-1 to TRBJ1-6, with TRBD1 as a possible D gene (5 bases). CDR1 and CDR2 from the germline V gene are DFQATT and SNEGSKA (reference sequence). Trimming pared 0 bases from V and 9 bases from J, leaving 9 bases between. The CDR3 sequence is 13 residues long. The CDR3 DNA sequence: TGCAGTGCTAGAGACAGAGGGGCTTCACCCCTCCACTTT. It yields the protein CSARDRGASPLHF.

This clonotype was seen more than once but under ten times. The chain uses TRBV29-1 and TRBJ2-2; D is undetermined. V was cut by 7 bases and J by 0 bases, with 9 bases left in between. The CDR3 is 13 residues long. Germline V lookup: CDR1 SQVTM, CDR2 ANQGSEA. As DNA, the CDR3 is TGCAGCGGACGGGTTTCGAACACCGGGGAGCTGTTTTTT. Protein sequence: CSGRVSNTGELFF.

This clonotype was seen at least ten times. The rearrangement joins TRBV20-1 to TRBJ1-1; possible D gene TRBD1, 5 bases. The germline V and J ends were trimmed by 6 bases and 3 bases, with 11 bases remaining between them. The CDR3 consists of 12 residues. Germline CDR1 and CDR2: DFQATT and SNEGSKA (reference sequence). The CDR3 DNA reads TGCAGTGCCAAATTAGGGGACACTGAAGCTTTCTTT. Its translation is CSAKLGDTEAFF.

Many counts were recorded for this clonotype. The rearrangement joins TRBV2 to TRBJ1-2; 9 positions agree with TRBD1. CDR3 length equals 15 residues. Per germline, CDR1 SNHLY and CDR2 FYNNEI. J gave up 4 bases and V 1 base, and 4 bases lay outside the gene matches. The CDR3 is CASSEVGTGSYGYTF. CDR3 DNA sequence: TGTGCCAGCAGTGAAGTGGGGACAGGGTCCTATGGCTACACCTTC.

The table lists this clonotype with many counts. The rearrangement uses TRBV11-2 and TRBJ2-3, with D possibly TRBD1 on 6 matching bases. The V end was cut by 1 base, the J end by 2 bases, with 13 bases between. The length of the CDR3 is 16 residues. CDR1 and CDR2 (germline): SGHAT, FQNNGV. CDR3 sequence: CASSLVQGYSTDTQYF. The CDR3, as DNA: TGTGCCAGCAGCTTAGTACAGGGTTACTCCACAGATACGCAGTATTTT.